The sequence of this T cell receptor beta chain was determined in a study of blood T cell repertoires in COVID-19. Generated by immunoSEQ multiplex PCR, the TCRdb table keeps only in-frame clones and is missing some. Of roughly 250,000 clones in the sample, roughly 79% were seen once. The CDR3 runs to 19 residues. Per germline, CDR1 PRHDT and CDR2 FYEKMQ (reference sequence). J was trimmed by 6 bases and V by 5 bases; bases with no gene match: 23. The sample was peripheral blood. The V and J genes are TRBV13 and TRBJ2-7, with 9 nucleotides matching TRBD2. This sequence originates from a woman aged 60-75 years with active or convalescent COVID-19. Here the CDR3 reads CASSPPDLGRGGAGGEQYF. The CDR3 nucleotides are TGTGCCAGCAGCCCCCCAGATCTTGGACGCGGGGGGGCGGGTGGCGAGCAGTACTTC. Together with reference TRBV13 and TRBJ2-7, the CDR3 gives the full variable domain: AAGVIQSPRHLIKEKRETATLKCYPIPRHDTVYWYQQGPGQDPQFLISFYEKMQSDKGSIPDRFSAQQFSDYHSELNMSSLELGDSALYFCASSPPDLGRGGAGGEQYFGPGTRLTVT.